This passage covers 19 T cell receptor beta chains from one sample sequenced in a study of blood T cells in healthy people across ages. The authors ran a second PCR of about 7 to 11 cycles using a sample-barcoded 5' primer and a J-beta primer mix. MiXCR was run by TCRdb on the 5' RACE reads, yielding one entry per CDR3 protein. The sample includes approximately 800,000 distinct CDR3 sequences, around a quarter of them seen just once. Another study also made use of these data, one on T cells of mothers and their children.

Material: blood. The receptors were gathered from a boy between 5 and 17 years old in good health.

In this sample, this clonotype turned up a few times. This chain connects TRBV29-1 to TRBJ2-5; D unclear. This CDR3 region has 13 residues. Germline CDR1 and CDR2: SQVTM and ANQGSEA. Trimming took 1 base from V and 5 from J, leaving 11 bases between them. CDR3 region: CSVEGEFGETQYF. The CDR3 DNA reads TGCAGCGTTGAAGGAGAGTTTGGGGAGACCCAGTACTTC.

This clonotype was picked up a small number of times. This chain links TRBV24-1 with TRBJ2-1; weak D call: TRBD1 (5 bases). With 3 bases removed from V and 0 bases from J, the gap between germline ends came to 11 bases. This CDR3 comprises 16 residues. CDR1 and CDR2 from the germline V gene are KGHDR and SFDVKD. CDR3 in DNA: TGTGCCACCAGTGATCCCAGGGCGAGCTCCTACAATGAGCAGTTCTTC. Protein sequence: CATSDPRASSYNEQFF.

Only a few counts were recorded for this clonotype. V usage is TRBV12-3 or TRBV12-4 and J usage is TRBJ1-1; D may be TRBD1 (6 bases). V was trimmed by 6 bases and J by 10 bases, leaving 15 bases between them. This CDR3 is 12 amino acids long. CDR3: CASRPGEGVAFF. The CDR3 coding sequence is TGTGCCAGCAGGCCCGGTGAGGGGGTAGCTTTCTTT.

The rearrangement joins TRBV6-5 to TRBJ2-7, with D possibly being TRBD1 (5 bases). The CDR3 loop spans 13 amino acids. The ends were cut back, 5 bases at V and 2 bases at J, with 10 bases in the middle. The germline CDR1 and CDR2 sequences are MNHEY and SVGAGI. The CDR3 loop is CASSAGFAYEQYF. The CDR3 DNA reads TGTGCCAGCAGTGCAGGGTTTGCCTACGAGCAGTACTTC.

This clonotype turned up a few times. The V and J genes are TRBV29-1 and TRBJ1-1, with D unresolved. CDR3 length: 14 amino acids. The germline gives CDR1 SQVTM, CDR2 ANQGSEA. Trimming removed 3 bases at V and 0 bases at J, with 11 bases between. The CDR3 sequence is CSVDQDIMNTEAFF. DNA for the CDR3: TGCAGCGTTGATCAAGACATAATGAACACTGAAGCTTTCTTT.

The chain employs TRBV28 and TRBJ2-7, with TRBD2 matching 7 bases. The CDR3 extends over 15 amino acids. Germline V gene data show CDR1 as MDHEN and CDR2 as SYDVKM. J was trimmed by 4 bases and V by 5 bases; bases with no gene match: 11. The CDR3 is CASSPRGRVGYEQYF. CDR3 nucleotide sequence: TGTGCCAGCAGTCCCCGGGGGAGGGTTGGTTACGAGCAGTACTTC.

This chain uses TRBV6-1 with TRBJ2-2; possibly TRBD2 for D (6 bases). The CDR3 has 14 amino acids. Trimming pared 7 bases from V and 3 bases from J, leaving 12 bases between. CDR1 and CDR2 (germline): MNHNS, SASEGT. As DNA, the CDR3 is TGTGCCAGCATGAGGTCGGGGGACACCGGGGAGCTGTTTTTT. It encodes CASMRSGDTGELFF.

The DNA for the CDR3 is TGTGCCAGCAGCTTAGTTGGTAGTCAGGGAGCCAAAAACATTCAGTACTTC. Translating gives CASSLVGSQGAKNIQYF. The chain employs TRBV11-2 and TRBJ2-4; a weak D match, TRBD1 (5 bases). Looked up from germline, CDR1 is SGHAT and CDR2 is FQNNGV. The CDR3 runs to 17 residues. Trimming took 1 base from V and 0 from J, leaving 13 bases between them.

This clonotype was recorded a few times. The chain employs TRBV7-2 and TRBJ2-7; D assignment may be TRBD1 or TRBD2 (5 bases each). This CDR3 region has 13 residues. In germline, CDR1 is SGHTA, CDR2 FQGNSA. V lost 3 bases to trimming and J lost 3 bases, with 9 bases between them. The CDR3 is CASSFLGDYEQYF. CDR3 sequence (DNA): TGTGCCAGCAGCTTTCTGGGGGACTACGAGCAGTACTTC.

The chain combines TRBV21-1 with TRBJ2-6; TRBD1 is the table's D call, not checked against the DNA. TRBV21-1 constitutes a pseudogene. The CDR3 contains 18 residues. In DNA, the CDR3 is TGTGCCAGCAGCAAAGGGGGGGCCCCCAGATCTGGGGCCAACGTCCTGACTTTC. Translation gives CASSKGGAPRSGANVLTF.

This clonotype was found a few times. This sequence joins TRBV5-1 and TRBJ2-2; perhaps TRBD1 as D (6 bases). Germline V CDR1 and CDR2: SGHRS, YFSETQ. V was pared by 0 bases and J by 4 bases, with 13 bases between. The CDR3 runs 16 residues. In nucleotides, the CDR3 is TGCGCCAGCAGCTTGGAACAGGGAATCGTCACCGGGGAGCTGTTTTTT. Encoded protein: CASSLEQGIVTGELFF.

The rearrangement joins TRBV4-3 to TRBJ2-1; 9 nucleotides line up with TRBD2. The trim removed 2 bases at V and 0 bases at J, leaving 2 bases unmatched. Germline V gives CDR1 LGHNA, CDR2 YSLEER. This CDR3 has 16 residues. The CDR3 DNA sequence: TGCGCCAGCAGCCAATTTAGCGGGAGCTCCTACAATGAGCAGTTCTTC. It specifies CASSQFSGSSYNEQFF.

V usage is TRBV2 and J usage is TRBJ2-3, with D possibly matching TRBD1 (6 bases). Germline CDR1 is SNHLY and CDR2 is FYNNEI. The V end was cut by 7 bases, the J end by 2 bases, with 13 bases between. This CDR3 is 14 amino acids long. CDR3 DNA sequence: TGTGCCAGCAAAGAGAGGGGGATCACAGATACGCAGTATTTT. The encoded protein is CASKERGITDTQYF.

This clonotype was seen many times. V usage is TRBV14 and J usage is TRBJ2-7, with 7 bases fitting TRBD1. CDR3 length equals 14 residues. Germline CDR1 and CDR2: SGHDN and FVKESK. The trim removed 4 bases at V and 3 bases at J, leaving 6 bases unmatched. In DNA, the CDR3 is TGTGCCAGCAGCCGCGACAGGGTCCGCTACGAGCAGTACTTC. Its translation is CASSRDRVRYEQYF.

This rearrangement joins TRBV20-1 to TRBJ1-2; D uncertain. The CDR3 loop spans 14 amino acids. The V gene lost 3 bases and the J gene lost 6 bases, with 17 bases spanning the gap. Germline CDR1 is DFQATT and CDR2 is SNEGSKA (reference sequence). CDR3 amino acids: CSARNAAVVDGYTF. The CDR3 DNA reads TGCAGTGCTAGGAACGCAGCGGTGGTGGATGGCTACACCTTC.

The chain couples TRBV4-3 to TRBJ2-1; D not certain. Germline V gives CDR1 LGHNA, CDR2 YSLEER. The CDR3 has 15 residues. The V gene lost 0 bases and the J gene lost 0 bases, with 6 bases spanning the gap. The CDR3 DNA is TGCGCCAGCAGCCAAGAGGATAGCTCCTACAATGAGCAGTTCTTC. This gives the protein CASSQEDSSYNEQFF.

This clonotype has just a few counts. This chain links TRBV3-1 with TRBJ2-5; 7 bases line up with TRBD1. After removal of 6 bases from V and 5 bases from J, the junction contained 12 bases not matched to a gene. Germline-derived CDR1 and CDR2 are LGHDT and YNNKEL (reference sequence). The CDR3 spans 15 residues. The CDR3 loop reads CASSQTGWADETQYF. The CDR3 DNA is TGTGCCAGCAGTCAGACAGGGTGGGCGGATGAGACCCAGTACTTC.

At least ten counts were recorded for this clonotype. In DNA, the CDR3 is TGTGCCAGCAGCTCCAGGGATCTTCACCGAAACATTCAGTACTTC. It codes for CASSSRDLHRNIQYF. This sequence joins TRBV7-2 and TRBJ2-4, with TRBD1 as a possible D gene (5 bases). V lost 4 bases to trimming and J lost 6 bases, with 16 bases between them. The CDR3 runs 15 residues. Germline V gene sequence: CDR1 SGHTA, CDR2 FQGNSA.

The rearrangement links TRBV29-1 to TRBJ2-5; 9 bases are shared with TRBD1. The CDR3 extends over 13 amino acids. Germline V gene data show CDR1 as SQVTM and CDR2 as ANQGSEA. The J segment lost 1 base and the V segment lost 6 bases, leaving 3 bases of the junction unmatched. The CDR3 is CSVETGGQETQYF. DNA of the CDR3: TGCAGCGTGGAGACAGGGGGCCAAGAGACCCAGTACTTC.